The 14 T cell receptor beta chains below come from one sample, sequenced in a study of blood T cell repertoires in COVID-19. Some clones are missing from TCRdb's copy, which holds only in-frame ones; the method was immunoSEQ multiplex PCR. The sample holds about 190,000 clones, over 75% seen once. The sequencing sample was made of peripheral blood. Every receptor here comes from a woman of 80 years or more with active or convalescent COVID-19.

Here the CDR3 reads CASSPPSAGLGELFF. CDR3 sequence (DNA): TGTGCCAGCAGCCCCCCCAGCGCGGGGCTCGGGGAGCTGTTTTTT. The chain combines TRBV11-1 with TRBJ2-2; D perhaps matches TRBD2 (6 bases). Between the trimmed V and J ends, which lost 5 bases and 7 bases, there was a span of 17 bases. Germline CDR1 SGHAT, CDR2 FQDESV (reference sequence). The CDR3 loop spans 15 amino acids.

This rearrangement joins TRBV13 to TRBJ2-7; D is perhaps TRBD2 (6 bases). The germline V gene has CDR1 PRHDT and CDR2 FYEKMQ (reference sequence). V dropped 5 bases and J dropped 2 bases, with 13 bases sitting between them. The CDR3 contains 14 residues. This CDR3 is CASSLLRETYEQYF. For the CDR3, the DNA is TGTGCCAGCAGCCTTCTTCGGGAGACCTACGAGCAGTACTTC.

The chain uses TRBV7-2 and TRBJ2-3, with D perhaps matching TRBD1 (6 bases). Germline V gives CDR1 SGHTA, CDR2 FQGNSA. Trimming pared 1 base from V and 4 bases from J, leaving 9 bases between. CDR3 length equals 14 residues. CDR3 sequence reads: CASSLVRGADTQYF. CDR3 coding DNA: TGTGCCAGCAGCTTAGTCAGGGGCGCAGATACGCAGTATTTT.

The chain recombines TRBV28 with TRBJ2-2; possibly TRBD2 for D (6 bases). Trimming removed 6 bases at V and 0 bases at J, with 26 bases between. Germline V gene data show CDR1 as MDHEN and CDR2 as SYDVKM. This CDR3 has 20 amino acids. The CDR3 sequence is CASRPARGRDPLSNTGELFF. The CDR3 nucleotides are TGTGCCAGCAGACCCGCACGAGGGCGGGACCCCCTTTCGAACACCGGGGAGCTGTTTTTT. The full variable domain, with the rest looked up from reference TRBV28 and TRBJ2-2, is DVKVTQSSRYLVKRTGEKVFLECVQDMDHENMFWYRQDPGLGLRLIYFSYDVKMKEKGDIPEGYSVSREKKERFSLILESASTNQTSMYLCASRPARGRDPLSNTGELFFGEGSRLTVL.

The rearrangement links TRBV18 to TRBJ2-5; TRBD1 matches 8 bases. CDR3 length equals 17 residues. Unmatched junction bases numbered 14, after V lost 6 bases and J lost 2 bases. Germline V CDR1 and CDR2: KGHSH, LQKENI. CDR3: CASSPGTGGRRQETQYF. The CDR3 nucleotides read TGTGCCAGCTCCCCCGGGACAGGCGGCCGACGGCAAGAGACCCAGTACTTC.

The chain combines TRBV5-1 with TRBJ2-5; possibly TRBD2 for D (6 bases). The V gene's germline CDR1 is SGHRS and CDR2 YFSETQ. The CDR3 sequence is 15 residues long. Trimming removed 0 bases at V and 4 bases at J, with 13 bases between. CDR3 region: CASSLAGLSAETQYF. The CDR3 region has the DNA TGCGCCAGCAGCTTGGCGGGACTCTCTGCAGAGACCCAGTACTTC.

This chain uses TRBV9 with TRBJ2-1, with TRBD2 identical over 13 bases. The CDR3 consists of 19 residues. The germline V gene encodes CDR1 SGDLS and CDR2 YYNGEE. V trimming: 4 bases; J trimming: 7 bases; junction bases outside the gene matches: 17. CDR3 nucleotide sequence: TGTGCCAGCAGCACGAAGATACCGGGACTAGCGGGGAAAGGGAATGAGCAGTTCTTC. Amino acids: CASSTKIPGLAGKGNEQFF. The full variable domain, in which reference TRBV9 and TRBJ2-1 provide the parts outside the CDR3, is DSGVTQTPKHLITATGQRVTLRCSPRSGDLSVYWYQQSLDQGLQFLIQYYNGEERAKGNILERFSAQQFPDLHSELNLSSLELGDSALYFCASSTKIPGLAGKGNEQFFGPGTRLTVL.

The J gene is TRBJ1-1, the V gene TRBV7-3; 8 bases map to TRBD1. From germline, CDR1 is SGHTA and CDR2 FQGTGA. The CDR3 is 14 residues long. With V trimmed by 4 bases and J by 5 bases, 6 bases remained unmatched. CDR3 DNA sequence: TGTGCCAGCAGCTCGCAGGGGGCGGGTACTGAAGCTTTCTTT. Amino acids: CASSSQGAGTEAFF.

The chain joins TRBV10-2 to TRBJ1-1; D gene uncertain. CDR3 length equals 13 residues. V was clipped by 10 bases and J by 3 bases, with 15 bases between them. The germline gives CDR1 WSHSY, CDR2 SAAADI. The CDR3 is CATTYSVDTEAFF. In nucleotides, the CDR3 is TGCGCCACCACTTATTCTGTGGACACTGAAGCTTTCTTT.

This chain connects TRBV5-5 to TRBJ1-1; D remains ambiguous. V lost 4 bases to trimming and J lost 10 bases, with 17 bases between them. This CDR3 is built from 13 residues. Germline V gives CDR1 SGHKS, CDR2 YYEKEE (reference sequence). The DNA for the CDR3 is TGTGCCAGCAGCGGTGGAGTACACCTGGTAGCTTTCTTT. It encodes CASSGGVHLVAFF.

The chain joins TRBV28 to TRBJ1-1, with D perhaps TRBD1 (5 bases). CDR1 and CDR2 (germline): MDHEN, SYDVKM. Trimming removed 5 bases at V and 10 bases at J, with 23 bases between. The CDR3 is 15 amino acids. CDR3 bases: TGTGCCAGCAGTATCCCCCAGGGCGGGGCCGGCGTAGCTTTCTTT. Protein: CASSIPQGGAGVAFF.

This chain joins TRBV2 and TRBJ1-3, with D tentatively TRBD1 (5 bases). Germline lookup yields CDR1 SNHLY and CDR2 FYNNEI. With 4 bases removed from V and 0 bases from J, the gap between germline ends came to 7 bases. The CDR3 contains 14 residues. The CDR3 nucleotides read TGTGCCAGCAGTGGACAGCTCTCTGGAAACACCATATATTTT. As protein: CASSGQLSGNTIYF. Drawing the rest from reference TRBV2 and TRBJ1-3, the complete variable domain is EPEVTQTPSHQVTQMGQEVILRCVPISNHLYFYWYRQILGQKVEFLVSFYNNEISEKSEIFDDQFSVERPDGSNFTLKIRSTKLEDSAMYFCASSGQLSGNTIYFGEGSWLTVV.

There are a few counts of this clone. The chain has TRBV4-3 and TRBJ2-6; perhaps TRBD2 as D (5 bases). The CDR3 has 17 amino acids. Germline lookup yields CDR1 LGHNA and CDR2 YSLEER. The V gene lost 0 bases and the J gene lost 1 base, with 10 bases spanning the gap. In DNA form, the CDR3 reads TGCGCCAGCAGCCAAGATTGGAGGAGATCTGGGGCCAACGTCCTGACTTTC. Amino acids: CASSQDWRRSGANVLTF.

V is TRBV19 and J is TRBJ2-7; unclear D gene. CDR1 is LNHDA, CDR2 SQIVND, per germline (reference sequence). There are 13 residues in the CDR3. V dropped 6 bases and J dropped 0 bases, with 9 bases sitting between them. The CDR3 here is CASSTSASYEQYF. The CDR3 bases are TGTGCCAGTAGCACCAGTGCCTCCTACGAGCAGTACTTC.